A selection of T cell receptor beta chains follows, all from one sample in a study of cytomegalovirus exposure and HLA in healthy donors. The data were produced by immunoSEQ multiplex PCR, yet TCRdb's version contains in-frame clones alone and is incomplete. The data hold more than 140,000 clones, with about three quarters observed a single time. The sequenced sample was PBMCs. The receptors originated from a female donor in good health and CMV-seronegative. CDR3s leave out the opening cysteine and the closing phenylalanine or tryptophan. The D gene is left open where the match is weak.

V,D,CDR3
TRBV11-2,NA,ASSLDRGSRKAF
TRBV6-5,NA,ASSYSPTGELF
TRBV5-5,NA,ASSLEGKTGELF
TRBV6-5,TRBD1,ASSYRLQGASEQY
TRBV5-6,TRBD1,ASKPTGTNEKLF
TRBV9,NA,ASSVITGSFIYGYT
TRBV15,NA,ATSRRTDSNQPQH
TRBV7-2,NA,ASSLGLRGYYEQY
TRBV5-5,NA,ASSLVASEAF
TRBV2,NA,ASSVDGAEELF
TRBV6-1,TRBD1,ASSVTGAHAYEQY
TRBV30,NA,AWSVGGTETQY
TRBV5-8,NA,ASSWPGLYGYT
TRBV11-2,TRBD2,ASRKGPGGYEQY
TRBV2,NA,ASSEGHLSSYEQY
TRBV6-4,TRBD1,ASRRGDRMNTEAF
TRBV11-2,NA,ASSLGTYNSPLH
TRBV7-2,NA,ASGAIQVLNTEAF
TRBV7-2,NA,ASSRGGQIQETQY
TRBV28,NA,ASSLRRTNEKLF
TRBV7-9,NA,ATDHGPREGNTIY
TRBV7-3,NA,ASSSNPIKPGSSGYT
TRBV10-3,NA,AISESGGLNYGYT
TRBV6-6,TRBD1,ASSYRTGGTEAF
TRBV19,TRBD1,ASSIERVTGSTEAF
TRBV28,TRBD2,ASSTIAGGHETQY
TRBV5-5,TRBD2,ASNRLRAGYQETQY
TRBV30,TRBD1,AWATGVGNYGYT
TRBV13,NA,ASIESTGFGTQY
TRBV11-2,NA,ASSSSSTEAF
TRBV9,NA,ASSVAGNWPNEKLF
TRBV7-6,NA,ASSSRGGTGELF
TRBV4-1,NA,ASSQGGLGNQPQH
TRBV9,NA,ASSVSPGHGLYEQY
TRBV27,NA,ASSLFREGTEAF
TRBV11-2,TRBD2,ASSRTSGGQETQY
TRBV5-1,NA,ASSSRVPGELF
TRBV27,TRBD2,ASSLLRAGGLTRGDTQY
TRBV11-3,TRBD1,ASSLGGHTDRRPNYGYT
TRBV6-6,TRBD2,ASSYPPRGVAETQY
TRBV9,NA,ASSVGQVNTEAF
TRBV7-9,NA,ASSLQEDTEAF
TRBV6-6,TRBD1,ASSPGTVGGYGYT